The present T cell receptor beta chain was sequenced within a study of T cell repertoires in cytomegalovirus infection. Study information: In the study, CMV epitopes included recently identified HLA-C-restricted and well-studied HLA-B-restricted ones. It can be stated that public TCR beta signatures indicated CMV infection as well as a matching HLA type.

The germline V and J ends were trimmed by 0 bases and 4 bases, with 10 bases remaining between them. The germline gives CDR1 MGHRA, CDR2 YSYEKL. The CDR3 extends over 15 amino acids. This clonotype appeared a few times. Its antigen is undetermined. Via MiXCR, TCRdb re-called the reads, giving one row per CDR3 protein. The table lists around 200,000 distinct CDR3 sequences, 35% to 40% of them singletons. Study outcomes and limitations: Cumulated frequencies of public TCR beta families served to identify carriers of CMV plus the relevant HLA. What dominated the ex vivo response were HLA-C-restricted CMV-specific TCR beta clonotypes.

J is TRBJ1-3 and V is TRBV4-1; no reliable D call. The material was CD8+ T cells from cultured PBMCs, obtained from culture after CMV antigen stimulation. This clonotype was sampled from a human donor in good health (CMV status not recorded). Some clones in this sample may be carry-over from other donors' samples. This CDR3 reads CASSQDHRAGNTIYF. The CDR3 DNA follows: TGCGCCAGCAGCCAAGACCACCGGGCGGGAAACACCATATATTTT.